This TCR beta chain was found in a study of T cells in Graves' hyperthyroidism and ophthalmopathy. Amplification of TCR beta CDR3 regions was performed using RNA transcripts as template. The TCR CDR3 first-round RT-PCR relied on the HTBI primer set. MiXCR was run by TCRdb on the multiplex PCR reads, yielding one entry per CDR3 protein. The data show about 360,000 distinct CDR3 sequences, with approximately 13% seen just once and around a tenth held by the top ten. This clonotype has ten or more counts. The V gene's germline CDR1 is MDHEN and CDR2 SYDVKM. V shed 5 bases and J 5 bases; nucleotides not matched to a gene: 5. This CDR3 is 13 amino acids long.

J is TRBJ1-2 and V is TRBV28, with TRBD1 matching 7 bases. The sample taken for sequencing was blood. This clonotype originated in a woman aged 18 to 35 with Graves' hyperthyroidism. The CDR3 spells CASSRDRVYGYTF. The CDR3 nucleotides are TGTGCCAGCAGTCGCGACAGGGTTTATGGCTACACCTTC.